The next 21 T cell receptor beta chains were all read from a single sample in a study of cytomegalovirus exposure and HLA in healthy donors. It was with 60 Vbeta and 13 Jbeta primers that the PCR ran. Only in-frame clones appear in the TCRdb table, and some are missing; sequencing was by immunoSEQ multiplex PCR. The table has approximately 200,000 clones, approximately 81% seen once. The sequenced sample consisted of PBMCs. These receptors were taken from a woman younger than 30 in good health and CMV-seropositive.

This clone was observed a handful of times. The chain combines TRBV30 with TRBJ2-3; TRBD2 aligns across 8 bases. The length of the CDR3 is 15 residues. Trimming took 4 bases from V and 4 from J; bases not matched to a gene: 10. Germline V gene sequence: CDR1 GTSNPN, CDR2 SVGIG (reference sequence). The CDR3 DNA sequence: TGTGCCTGGACCTCAGGCGGACTAGCTGCAGATACGCAGTATTTT. Translation: CAWTSGGLAADTQYF.

The chain joins TRBV18 to TRBJ1-2, with 9 bases lining up with TRBD1. Losses at the gene ends were 3 bases for V and 5 bases for J; bases not matched to a gene: 7. The CDR3 consists of 15 residues. Germline lookup yields CDR1 KGHSH and CDR2 LQKENI. The CDR3, as DNA: TGTGCCAGCTCACCCTCGACAGGGGGAAAGTATGGCTACACCTTC. Amino acids: CASSPSTGGKYGYTF. Together with reference TRBV18 and TRBJ1-2, the CDR3 gives the full variable domain: NAGVMQNPRHLVRRRGQEARLRCSPMKGHSHVYWYRQLPEEGLKFMVYLQKENIIDESGMPKERFSAEFPKEGPSILRIQQVVRGDSAAYFCASSPSTGGKYGYTFGSGTRLTVV.

The chain links TRBV7-2 to TRBJ2-5, with TRBD2 as a possible D gene (7 bases). Between the trimmed V and J ends, which lost 5 bases and 5 bases, there was a span of 18 bases. Germline assignment: CDR1 SGHTA and CDR2 FQGNSA. The CDR3 totals 15 residues. CDR3: CASSPGWGGRETQYF. The CDR3 nucleotides read TGTGCCAGCAGCCCTGGGTGGGGGGGCCGGGAGACCCAGTACTTC.

In its sample, this clone was seen a few times. This sequence joins TRBV19 and TRBJ1-2; D gene unclear. This CDR3 comprises 15 residues. CDR1 is LNHDA and CDR2 is SQIVND in the germline V gene (reference sequence). The ends were cut back, 4 bases at V and 3 bases at J, with 15 bases in the middle. The CDR3 spells CASSTRQRRDYGYTF. The CDR3 DNA follows: TGTGCCAGTAGTACTCGACAAAGGCGAGACTATGGCTACACCTTC.

Written as DNA, the CDR3 is TGTGCCAGCAGCTCGACAGCCCTTAGAGCAGAGACCCAGTACTTC. Its protein product is CASSSTALRAETQYF. This chain connects TRBV11-2 to TRBJ2-5, with D perhaps matching TRBD1 (5 bases). Germline CDR1 is SGHAT and CDR2 is FQNNGV. V dropped 4 bases and J dropped 4 bases, with 16 bases sitting between them. This CDR3 spans 15 amino acids.

The chain recombines TRBV4-1 with TRBJ1-5; 7 positions agree with TRBD1. The CDR3 length is 13 residues. Germline V gives CDR1 MGHRA, CDR2 YSYEKL. Germline trimming cut 6 bases from V and 14 bases from J; bases unmatched to any gene: 13. The CDR3 region is CASRQSLGGKEHF. The CDR3 nucleotides read TGCGCCAGCAGACAATCGTTAGGGGGCAAGGAGCATTTT.

The chain combines TRBV6-1 with TRBJ1-2; 9 nucleotides match TRBD1. With V trimmed by 6 bases and J by 5 bases, 7 bases remained unmatched. The germline V gene encodes CDR1 MNHNS and CDR2 SASEGT. The CDR3 spans 14 residues. The CDR3 loop reads CASRQGAEGYGYTF. In DNA, the CDR3 is TGTGCCAGCAGACAGGGGGCTGAAGGGTATGGCTACACCTTC.

The genes are TRBV7-6 and TRBJ2-3; 13 bases fit TRBD2. Germline V CDR1 and CDR2: SGHVS, FNYEAQ. The junction had 14 bases not matched to a gene; V was cut back by 6 bases and J by 2 bases. The CDR3 covers 19 residues. The CDR3 here is CASRKGLGGTSGDTDTQYF. In DNA form, the CDR3 reads TGTGCCAGCAGAAAGGGTCTCGGCGGGACTAGCGGGGACACAGATACGCAGTATTTT.

V is TRBV9 and J is TRBJ2-1; 10 bases fit TRBD1. CDR1 is SGDLS and CDR2 is YYNGEE in the germline V gene. V was clipped by 0 bases and J by 8 bases; unmatched bases: 5. This CDR3 has 15 amino acids. CDR3 coding DNA: TGTGCCAGCAGCGTAGCAAGGACAGGGGGGGATGAGCAGTTCTTC. This codes for CASSVARTGGDEQFF.

The chain combines TRBV7-9 with TRBJ1-1, with D maybe TRBD1 (5 bases). Deletions cut 0 bases from V and 1 base from J, with 9 bases between. CDR1 and CDR2 (germline): SEHNR, FQNEAQ (reference sequence). The CDR3 is made up of 15 amino acids. CDR3 DNA: TGTGCCAGCAGCTTAGCCCGGACATGGAACACTGAAGCTTTCTTT. Its translation is CASSLARTWNTEAFF.

The chain combines TRBV28 with TRBJ1-5; D is ambiguous. This CDR3 is built from 16 residues. Deletions cut 3 bases from V and 3 bases from J, with 15 bases between. Germline loops: CDR1 MDHEN, CDR2 SYDVKM. CDR3: CASSFEGVWNNQPQHF. In nucleotides, the CDR3 is TGTGCCAGCAGTTTCGAGGGAGTGTGGAACAATCAGCCCCAGCATTTT.

For this clone: The junction departs from germline at one end; a sequencing error may be responsible. The chain links TRBV7-7 to TRBJ2-3, with 9 bases identical to TRBD2. CDR1 and CDR2 (germline): SSHAT, FNYEAQ (reference sequence). This CDR3 comprises 14 residues. DNA of the CDR3: TGTGCTAGCAGTTTCGCGGGGGGGCATGATACGCAGTATTTT. The encoded protein is CASSFAGGHDTQYF.

The gene calls are TRBV5-1 and TRBJ1-6; TRBD1 matches 7 bases. CDR1 SGHRS and CDR2 YFSETQ come from the germline V gene. J was trimmed by 0 bases and V by 4 bases; bases with no gene match: 4. The CDR3 covers 16 residues. CDR3 coding DNA: TGCGCCAGCAGCGCATCAGGGGGCTCCTATAATTCACCCCTCCACTTT. It yields the protein CASSASGGSYNSPLHF.

The chain couples TRBV9 to TRBJ2-1, with TRBD1 matching over 7 bases. From germline, CDR1 is SGDLS and CDR2 YYNGEE. With V trimmed by 4 bases and J by 3 bases, 25 bases remained unmatched. This CDR3 contains 21 residues. For the CDR3, the DNA is TGTGCCAGCAGCACTCCCTCCCTTAGGGCAGGGGGTCACTCCAACTACAATGAGCAGTTCTTC. Translation: CASSTPSLRAGGHSNYNEQFF. Based on the CDR3 plus reference TRBV9 and TRBJ2-1, the full variable domain is DSGVTQTPKHLITATGQRVTLRCSPRSGDLSVYWYQQSLDQGLQFLIQYYNGEERAKGNILERFSAQQFPDLHSELNLSSLELGDSALYFCASSTPSLRAGGHSNYNEQFFGPGTRLTVL.

The rearrangement uses TRBV9 and TRBJ1-1; no reliable D call. This CDR3 is 13 amino acids long. Trimming pared 4 bases from V and 5 bases from J, leaving 12 bases between. The germline CDR1 and CDR2 sequences are SGDLS and YYNGEE. CDR3 nucleotides: TGTGCCAGCAGCCCGTCTCTTCGGACTGAAGCTTTCTTT. It yields the protein CASSPSLRTEAFF.

The rearrangement uses TRBV5-4 and TRBJ1-4; D may be TRBD1 (5 bases). The germline V gene has CDR1 SGHNT and CDR2 YYREEE (reference sequence). Trimming took off 3 bases at V and 7 bases at J, with 13 bases between the two ends. The CDR3 length is 14 residues. Here the CDR3 DNA reads TGTGCCAGCAGCTCGCAGGGTGGCGCTGAAAAACTGTTTTTT. Amino acids: CASSSQGGAEKLFF.

The chain recombines TRBV7-2 with TRBJ2-5; D call uncertain. Germline CDR1 and CDR2: SGHTA and FQGNSA. This CDR3 region has 13 residues. Trimming took off 5 bases at V and 5 bases at J, with 12 bases between the two ends. The CDR3 nucleotides read TGTGCCAGCAGCCGTTCCACGGTGGAGACCCAGTACTTC. The encoded protein is CASSRSTVETQYF.

This chain joins TRBV6-5 and TRBJ1-5; D is undetermined. With 4 bases removed from V and 5 bases from J, the gap between germline ends came to 15 bases. The CDR3 is made up of 15 amino acids. Germline values: CDR1 MNHEY, CDR2 SVGAGI. In nucleotides, the CDR3 is TGTGCCAGCAGTTGGACCACGGGAAGGGATCAGCCCCAGCATTTT. Translated: CASSWTTGRDQPQHF.

The V gene is TRBV5-1, the J gene TRBJ2-1, with 8 bases that match TRBD1. This CDR3 has 15 amino acids. CDR1 and CDR2 from the germline V gene are SGHRS and YFSETQ. J lost 8 bases, V lost 0 bases, and 7 bases had no gene match. The CDR3 bases are TGCGCCAGCAGCTTGGTCCCAGGGGGCACGGATGAGCAGTTCTTC. It encodes CASSLVPGGTDEQFF.

The chain is built from TRBV21-1 and TRBJ1-5; no DNA check was done on the table's D call, TRBD1. TRBV21-1 is tagged as a pseudogene. This CDR3 is built from 16 residues. CDR3 region: CASSRQAIYSNQPQHF. The CDR3 coding sequence is TGTGCCAGCAGCAGACAGGCGATTTATAGCAATCAGCCCCAGCATTTT.

This clone appeared a single time. The gene calls are TRBV9 and TRBJ1-6; D not resolved. This CDR3 is 15 amino acids long. Looked up from germline, CDR1 is SGDLS and CDR2 is YYNGEE. The V end was cut by 2 bases, the J end by 7 bases, with 13 bases between. This chain's CDR3 is CASSVGSGKNSPLHF. The CDR3 nucleotides are TGTGCCAGCAGCGTCGGCTCCGGGAAGAATTCACCCCTCCACTTT.